The present entry profiles one T cell receptor beta chain with its context. What it recognizes is unknown. The entry originates in a study of cytomegalovirus exposure and HLA in healthy donors. Both 60 Vbeta primers and 13 Jbeta primers went into the PCR. Libraries were prepared by immunoSEQ multiplex PCR; TCRdb keeps only in-frame clonotypes and omits some of them. The sample carries fewer than 150,000 clones, around 77% recorded once. Study-wide results and limits: About 87% or about 30% of the time was how often most TCR beta V segments were productive, according to an earlier analysis.

Trimming took 6 bases from V and 1 from J, leaving 15 bases between them. Germline values: CDR1 SNHLY, CDR2 FYNNEI. The length of the CDR3 is 15 residues. The TCR sequence derives from a man aged 25 to 40 in good health and CMV-seronegative. The rearrangement links TRBV2 to TRBJ1-2; the D gene is possibly TRBD1 (6 bases). Sequences were obtained from PBMCs. CDR3 DNA: TGTGCCAGCAGCCAGAGCAGGGGTCATAACTATGGCTACACCTTC. It specifies CASSQSRGHNYGYTF.